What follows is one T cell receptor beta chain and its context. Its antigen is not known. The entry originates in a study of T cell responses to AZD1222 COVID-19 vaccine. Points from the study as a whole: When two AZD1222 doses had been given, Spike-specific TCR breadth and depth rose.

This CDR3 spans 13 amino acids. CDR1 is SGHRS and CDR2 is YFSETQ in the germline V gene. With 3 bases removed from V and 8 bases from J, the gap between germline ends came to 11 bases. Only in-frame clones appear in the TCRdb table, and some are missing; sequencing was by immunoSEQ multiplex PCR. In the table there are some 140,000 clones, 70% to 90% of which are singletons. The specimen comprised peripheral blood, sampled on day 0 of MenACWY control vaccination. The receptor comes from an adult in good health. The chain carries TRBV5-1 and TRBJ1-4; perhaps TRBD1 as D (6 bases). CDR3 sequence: CASSSHQGEKLFF. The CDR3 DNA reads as TGCGCCAGCAGCTCCCACCAGGGGGAAAAACTGTTTTTT.